The T cell receptor beta chain under discussion was sequenced for a study of blood T cell repertoires in COVID-19. Original data processing: Amplification of reference gene primers was used by the study to estimate nucleated cell counts. Some clones are missing from TCRdb's copy, which holds only in-frame ones; the method was immunoSEQ multiplex PCR. V and J calls and clone size are copied from that table; D and trimming were computed from the DNA. The sample has approximately 430,000 clones; around 86% are singletons. The J segment lost 2 bases and the V segment lost 4 bases, leaving 9 bases of the junction unmatched. The CDR3 sequence is 17 residues long. CDR1 and CDR2 (germline): WNHNN, SYGVQD (reference sequence).

The chain couples TRBV10-1 to TRBJ2-2; 8 bases agree with TRBD2. The sequencing sample was made of peripheral blood. This TCR came from a woman aged 25-40 years with active or convalescent COVID-19. CDR3 region: CASSGETSGLNTGELFF. CDR3 DNA sequence: TGCGCCAGCAGTGGGGAAACTAGCGGTCTAAACACCGGGGAGCTGTTTTTT.